Listed here are 7 T cell receptor beta chains from one sample, sequenced in a study of cytomegalovirus exposure and HLA in healthy donors. A multiplex PCR was run with 60 Vbeta primers and 13 Jbeta primers. Generated by immunoSEQ multiplex PCR, the TCRdb table keeps only in-frame clones and is missing some. The sample carries around 250,000 clones, 80% to 95% recorded once. Sequencing was done on a sample of PBMCs. The receptors here all came from a girl aged 2-10 years in good health and CMV-seronegative.

This rearrangement joins TRBV27 to TRBJ2-3; 8 nucleotides agree with TRBD1. The germline V gene has CDR1 MNHEY and CDR2 SMNVEV (reference sequence). CDR3 length equals 12 residues. J was trimmed by 9 bases and V by 3 bases; bases with no gene match: 2. CDR3 DNA sequence: TGTGCCAGCAGTTTCCGACAGGGGACGCAGTATTTT. Amino acid sequence: CASSFRQGTQYF.

The chain carries TRBV6-6 and TRBJ2-7; 10 bases map to TRBD2. The CDR3 contains 16 residues. Losses at the gene ends were 7 bases for V and 3 bases for J; bases not matched to a gene: 12. From germline, CDR1 is MNHNY and CDR2 SVGAGI (reference sequence). Here the CDR3 DNA reads TGTGCCAGCACTCACCCGGTAGCGGGGGGACTCTACGAGCAGTACTTC. This translates into CASTHPVAGGLYEQYF.

The CDR3, as DNA: TGTGCCAGCAGCTTAGACGGCAGCCACACTAATGAAGCTTTCTTT. Protein: CASSLDGSHTNEAFF. The chain joins TRBV7-9 to TRBJ1-1; D is unclear. CDR1 and CDR2 (germline): SEHNR, FQNEAQ (reference sequence). V gave up 1 base and J gave up 7 bases, with 16 bases separating them. CDR3 length equals 15 residues.

The chain employs TRBV29-1 and TRBJ2-7; D uncertain. V lost 7 bases and J lost 2, with 15 bases in between. Germline V gene data show CDR1 as SQVTM and CDR2 as ANQGSEA. The CDR3 runs 13 residues. The CDR3 sequence: CSAKSDTAYEQYF. Written as DNA, the CDR3 is TGCAGCGCTAAGTCCGACACTGCCTACGAGCAGTACTTC.

V gene TRBV6-1 combines with J gene TRBJ1-2; D unclear. Germline V gives CDR1 MNHNS, CDR2 SASEGT. Trimming shortened V by 3 bases and J by 5 bases, and 7 bases separated the two germline ends. There are 12 residues in the CDR3. CDR3 region: CASSEANYGYTF. The DNA for the CDR3 is TGTGCCAGCAGTGAGGCCAATTATGGCTACACCTTC.

The rearrangement uses TRBV6-5 and TRBJ1-5, with D unresolved. Germline CDR1 MNHEY, CDR2 SVGAGI. Deletions cut 6 bases from V and 6 bases from J, with 12 bases between. The CDR3 runs 13 residues. The CDR3 here is CASSERGSQPQHF. In DNA, the CDR3 is TGTGCCAGCAGCGAACGAGGGAGTCAGCCCCAGCATTTT.

V is TRBV9 and J is TRBJ1-2; D uncertain. Trimming took off 4 bases at V and 8 bases at J, with 15 bases between the two ends. CDR3 length: 13 amino acids. CDR1 SGDLS and CDR2 YYNGEE come from the germline V gene. The chain's CDR3 is CASSPEGSGGYTF. In DNA form, the CDR3 reads TGTGCCAGCAGCCCCGAGGGATCCGGGGGCTACACCTTC.